This T cell receptor (beta chain) was profiled in a study of blood T cell repertoires in COVID-19 (dated by TCRdb to the early 2020s). The study in broad terms: Collaborator samples came from the United States, Italy and Spain and covered acute and convalescent phases of COVID-19. The material from the prospective study consisted of cDNA or gDNA derived from T cells, B-cell-depleted T cells, or PBMCs. The dataset comprised deeply sampled blood TCRbeta repertoires from subjects exposed to, actively infected with, or recovered from COVID-19. The repertoires were made available in a free public database intended to serve as a resource for research on the immune response to SARS-CoV-2. The samples were drawn from two sources: the first 160 participants of the ongoing ImmuneRACE study, and about 1,300 subjects contributed by 6 global collaborators. The sample metadata nearly always contained a de-identified subject ID, COVID-19 status, age in years and sex. Where HLA class I and class II types were available, the types were taken from metadata supplied by the sample provider, not from assay-based typing.

Measured from the cysteine to the phenylalanine, the CDR3 is 15 residues long. The retained sequence is limited to the CDR3, 45 bases, with the frame set at the first base. The V and J ends are trimmed by 3 bases and 0 bases, leaving 9 bases between them. In the germline V gene (reference sequence), CDR1 corresponds to MNHEY and CDR2 to SMNVEV. The collaborating institutions used their own protocols to collect whole blood in K2EDTA tubes. Collaborator samples were shipped for TCRbeta analysis as frozen whole blood, isolated PBMCs, or DNA extracted from either sample type. The immunoSEQ Assay, a bias-controlled multiplex PCR, was used to amplify TCRbeta CDR3 regions from genomic DNA. In the paper's pipeline: Nucleated cell counts per sample were estimated from amplification of reference gene primers within the assay. To quantify the absolute abundance of each unique TCRbeta CDR3 rearrangement, sequence reads were collapsed and filtered. For each sample, productive Simpson clonality was calculated by taking the square root of Simpson's diversity index across productive rearrangements. The table was pulled from immuneACCESS by TCRdb, which kept in-frame rearrangements only. Such tables lose some clones; where checked, under half of the loss comes from unresolved V genes, and the rest has no known cause. From that table come the V and J calls and clone size; the DNA was used to work out D and trimming. In this sample the table shows around 75,000 clones, about 89% of which occur a single time. The leading ten clones occupy about 0.6% of the sample.

Worth noting for this clone: Its specific antigen is unknown. Qualities for individual bases were not recorded, and no much larger clone is one base off. Different DNA sequences within this sample yield the same CDR3.

Study-wide conclusions, independent of this receptor: Clinical and demographic metadata were provided uncurated, with the amount varying by source and participant.

The sequenced sample was peripheral blood. This chain joins TRBV27 to TRBJ2-1; a tentative D match to TRBD1 spans 6 bases. The receptor comes from a man in his 60s with acute or convalescent COVID-19. The encoded CDR3 is CASSFDRSSYNEQFF. The sequenced DNA: TGTGCCAGCAGTTTCGACAGGAGCTCCTACAATGAGCAGTTCTTC.